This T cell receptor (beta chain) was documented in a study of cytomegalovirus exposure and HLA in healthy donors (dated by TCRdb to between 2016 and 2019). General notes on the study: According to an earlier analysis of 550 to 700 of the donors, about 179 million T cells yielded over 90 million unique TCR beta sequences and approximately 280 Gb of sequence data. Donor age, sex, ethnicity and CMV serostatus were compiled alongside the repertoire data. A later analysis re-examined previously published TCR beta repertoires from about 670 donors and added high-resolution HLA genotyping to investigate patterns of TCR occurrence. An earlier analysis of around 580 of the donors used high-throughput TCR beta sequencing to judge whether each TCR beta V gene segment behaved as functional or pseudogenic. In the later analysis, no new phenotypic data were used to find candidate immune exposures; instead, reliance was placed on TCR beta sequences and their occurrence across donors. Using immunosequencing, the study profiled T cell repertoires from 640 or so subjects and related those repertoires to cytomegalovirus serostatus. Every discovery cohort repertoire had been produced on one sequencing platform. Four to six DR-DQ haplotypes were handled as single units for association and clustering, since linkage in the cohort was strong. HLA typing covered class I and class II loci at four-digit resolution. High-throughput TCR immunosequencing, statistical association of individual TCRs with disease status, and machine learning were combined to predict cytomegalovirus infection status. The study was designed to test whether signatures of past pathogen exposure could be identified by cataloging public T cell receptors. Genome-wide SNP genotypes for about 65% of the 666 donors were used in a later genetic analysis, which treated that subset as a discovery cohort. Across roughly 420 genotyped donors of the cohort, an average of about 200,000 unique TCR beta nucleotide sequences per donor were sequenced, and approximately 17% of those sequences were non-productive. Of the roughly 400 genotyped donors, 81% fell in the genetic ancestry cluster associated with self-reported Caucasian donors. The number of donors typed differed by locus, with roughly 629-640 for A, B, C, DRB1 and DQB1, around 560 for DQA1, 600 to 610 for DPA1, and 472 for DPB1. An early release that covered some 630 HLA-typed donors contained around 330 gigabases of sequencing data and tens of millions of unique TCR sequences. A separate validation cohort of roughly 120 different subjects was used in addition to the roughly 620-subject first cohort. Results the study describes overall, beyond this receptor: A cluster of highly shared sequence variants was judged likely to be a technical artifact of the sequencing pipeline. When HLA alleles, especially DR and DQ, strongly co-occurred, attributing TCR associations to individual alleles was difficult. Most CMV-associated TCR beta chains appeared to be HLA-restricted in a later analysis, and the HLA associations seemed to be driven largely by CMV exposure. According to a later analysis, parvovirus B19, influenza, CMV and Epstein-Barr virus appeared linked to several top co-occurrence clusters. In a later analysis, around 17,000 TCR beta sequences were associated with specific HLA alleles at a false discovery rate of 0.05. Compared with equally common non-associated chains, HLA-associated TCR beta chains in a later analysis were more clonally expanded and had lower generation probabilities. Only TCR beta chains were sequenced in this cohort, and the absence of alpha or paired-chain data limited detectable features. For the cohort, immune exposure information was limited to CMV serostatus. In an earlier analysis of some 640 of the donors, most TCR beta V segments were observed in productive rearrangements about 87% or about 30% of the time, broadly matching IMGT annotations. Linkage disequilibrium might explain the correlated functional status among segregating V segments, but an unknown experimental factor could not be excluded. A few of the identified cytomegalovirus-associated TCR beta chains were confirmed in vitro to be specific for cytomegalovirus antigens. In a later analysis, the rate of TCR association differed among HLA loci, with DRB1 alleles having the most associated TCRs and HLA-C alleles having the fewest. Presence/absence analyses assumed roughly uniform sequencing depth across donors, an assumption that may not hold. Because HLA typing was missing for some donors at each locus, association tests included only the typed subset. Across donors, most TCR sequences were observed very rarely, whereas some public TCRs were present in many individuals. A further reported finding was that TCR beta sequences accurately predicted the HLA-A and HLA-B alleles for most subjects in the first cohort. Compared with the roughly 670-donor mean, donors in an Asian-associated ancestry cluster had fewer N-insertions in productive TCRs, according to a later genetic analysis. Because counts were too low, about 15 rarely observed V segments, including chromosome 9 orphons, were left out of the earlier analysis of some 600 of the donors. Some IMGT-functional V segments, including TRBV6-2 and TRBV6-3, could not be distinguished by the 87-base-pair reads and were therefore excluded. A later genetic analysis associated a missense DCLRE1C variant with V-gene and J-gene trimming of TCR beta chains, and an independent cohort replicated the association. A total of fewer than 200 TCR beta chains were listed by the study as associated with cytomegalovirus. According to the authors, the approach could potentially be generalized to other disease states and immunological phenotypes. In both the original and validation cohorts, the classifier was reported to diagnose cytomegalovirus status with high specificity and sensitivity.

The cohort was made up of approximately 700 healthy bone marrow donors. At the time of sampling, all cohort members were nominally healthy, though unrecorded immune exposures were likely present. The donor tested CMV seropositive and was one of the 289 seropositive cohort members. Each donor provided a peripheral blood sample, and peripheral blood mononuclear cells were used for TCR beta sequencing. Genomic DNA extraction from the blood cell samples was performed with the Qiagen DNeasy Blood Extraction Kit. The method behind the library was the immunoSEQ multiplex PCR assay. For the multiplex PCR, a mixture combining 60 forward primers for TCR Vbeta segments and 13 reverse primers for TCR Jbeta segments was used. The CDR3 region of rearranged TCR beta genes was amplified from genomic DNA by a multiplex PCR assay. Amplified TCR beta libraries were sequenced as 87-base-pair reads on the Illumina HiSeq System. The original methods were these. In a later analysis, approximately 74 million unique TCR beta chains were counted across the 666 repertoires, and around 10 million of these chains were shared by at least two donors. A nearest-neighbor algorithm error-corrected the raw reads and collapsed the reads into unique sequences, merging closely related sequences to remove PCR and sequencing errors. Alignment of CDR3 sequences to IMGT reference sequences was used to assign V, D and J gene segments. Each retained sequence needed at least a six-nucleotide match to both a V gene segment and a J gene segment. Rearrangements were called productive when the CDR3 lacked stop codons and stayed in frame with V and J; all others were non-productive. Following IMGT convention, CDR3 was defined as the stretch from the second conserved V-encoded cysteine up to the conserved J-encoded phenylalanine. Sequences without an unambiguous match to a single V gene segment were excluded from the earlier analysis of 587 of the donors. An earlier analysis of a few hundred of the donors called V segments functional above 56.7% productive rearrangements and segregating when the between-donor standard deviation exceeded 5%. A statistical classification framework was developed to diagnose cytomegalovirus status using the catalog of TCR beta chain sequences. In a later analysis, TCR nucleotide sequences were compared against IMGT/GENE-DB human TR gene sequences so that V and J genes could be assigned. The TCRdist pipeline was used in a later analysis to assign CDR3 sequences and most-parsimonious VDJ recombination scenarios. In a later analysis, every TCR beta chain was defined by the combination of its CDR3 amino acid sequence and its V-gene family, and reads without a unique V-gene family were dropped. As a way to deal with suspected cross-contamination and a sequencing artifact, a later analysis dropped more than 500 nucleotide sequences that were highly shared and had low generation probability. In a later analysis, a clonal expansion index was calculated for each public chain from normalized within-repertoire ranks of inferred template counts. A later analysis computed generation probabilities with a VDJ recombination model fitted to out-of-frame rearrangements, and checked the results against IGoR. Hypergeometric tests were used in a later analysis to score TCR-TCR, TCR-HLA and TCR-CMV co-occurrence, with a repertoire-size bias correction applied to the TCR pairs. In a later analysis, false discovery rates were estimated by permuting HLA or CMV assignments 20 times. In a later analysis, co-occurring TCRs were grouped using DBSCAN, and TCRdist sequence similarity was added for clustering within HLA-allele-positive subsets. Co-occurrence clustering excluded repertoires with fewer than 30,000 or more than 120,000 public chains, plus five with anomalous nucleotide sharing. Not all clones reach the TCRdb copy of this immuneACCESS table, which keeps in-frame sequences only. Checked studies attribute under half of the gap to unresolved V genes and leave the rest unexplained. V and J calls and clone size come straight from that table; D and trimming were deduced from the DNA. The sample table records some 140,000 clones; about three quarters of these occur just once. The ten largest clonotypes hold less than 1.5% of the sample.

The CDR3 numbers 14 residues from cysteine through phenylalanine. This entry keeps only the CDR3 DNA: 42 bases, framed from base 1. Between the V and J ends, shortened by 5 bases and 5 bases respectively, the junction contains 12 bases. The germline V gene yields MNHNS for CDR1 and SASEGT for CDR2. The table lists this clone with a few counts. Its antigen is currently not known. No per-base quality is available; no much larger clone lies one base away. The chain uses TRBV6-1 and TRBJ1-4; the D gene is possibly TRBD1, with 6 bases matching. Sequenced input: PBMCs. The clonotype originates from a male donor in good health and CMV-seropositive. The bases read TGTGCCAGCAGTTCGGGACACGGGAATGAAAAACTGTTTTTT. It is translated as CASSSGHGNEKLFF.